This T cell receptor beta chain was observed in a study of OX40 agonist ivuxolimab in advanced cancers. With respect to this clone: Its antigen is unknown.

Losses at the gene ends were 7 bases for V and 1 base for J; bases not matched to a gene: 7. The CDR3 is made up of 15 amino acids. Germline V lookup: CDR1 SQVTM, CDR2 ANQGSEA. The study, taken as a whole, reports: More expanded clones were seen, on average, in CD8+ T cells than in CD4+.

Libraries were prepared by immunoSEQ multiplex PCR; TCRdb keeps only in-frame clonotypes and omits some of them. The table includes 100,000 to 110,000 clones, roughly 90% detected once. The genes are TRBV29-1 and TRBJ1-4; 9 bases are a match to TRBD1. The sequences come from CD4+ or CD8+ T cells sorted from blood, collected in a trial of the OX40 agonist ivuxolimab. This sequence originates from an adult with an advanced solid tumor such as melanoma, head and neck, liver or kidney cancer. Written as DNA, the CDR3 is TGCAGCGCTGGACAGGGGATAGGAACTAATGAAAAACTGTTTTTT. Its translation is CSAGQGIGTNEKLFF.